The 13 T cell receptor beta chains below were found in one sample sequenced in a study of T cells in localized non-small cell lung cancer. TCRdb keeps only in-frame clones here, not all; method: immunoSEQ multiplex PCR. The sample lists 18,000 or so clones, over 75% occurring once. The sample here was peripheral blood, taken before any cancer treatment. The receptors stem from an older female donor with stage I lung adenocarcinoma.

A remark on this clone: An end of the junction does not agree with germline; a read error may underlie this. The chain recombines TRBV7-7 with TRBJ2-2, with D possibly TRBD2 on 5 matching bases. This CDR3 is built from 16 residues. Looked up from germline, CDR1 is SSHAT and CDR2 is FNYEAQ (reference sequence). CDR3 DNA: TGTGCTAGCAGCTTAGCGCCCTTGCCGAACACCGGGGAGCTGTTTTTT. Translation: CASSLAPLPNTGELFF.

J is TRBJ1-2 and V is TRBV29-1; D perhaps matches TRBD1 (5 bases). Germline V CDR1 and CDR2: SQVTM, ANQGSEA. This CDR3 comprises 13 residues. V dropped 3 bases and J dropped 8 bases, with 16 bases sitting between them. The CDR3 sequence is CSVDGSSREGYTF. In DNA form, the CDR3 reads TGCAGCGTTGACGGGTCAAGCAGGGAAGGCTACACCTTC.

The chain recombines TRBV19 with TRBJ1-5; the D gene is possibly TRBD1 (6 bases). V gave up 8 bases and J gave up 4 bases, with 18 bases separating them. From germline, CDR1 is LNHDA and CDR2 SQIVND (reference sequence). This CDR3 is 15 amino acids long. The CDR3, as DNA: TGTGCCAGTCATACAGGGTATGGGGAAAATCAGCCCCAGCATTTT. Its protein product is CASHTGYGENQPQHF.

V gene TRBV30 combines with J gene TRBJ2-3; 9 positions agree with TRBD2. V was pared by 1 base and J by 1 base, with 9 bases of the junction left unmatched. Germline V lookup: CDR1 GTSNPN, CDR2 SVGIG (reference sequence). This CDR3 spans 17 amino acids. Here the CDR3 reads CAWSALRGLAGTDTQYF. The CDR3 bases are TGTGCCTGGAGTGCTTTAAGGGGACTAGCAGGCACAGATACGCAGTATTTT.

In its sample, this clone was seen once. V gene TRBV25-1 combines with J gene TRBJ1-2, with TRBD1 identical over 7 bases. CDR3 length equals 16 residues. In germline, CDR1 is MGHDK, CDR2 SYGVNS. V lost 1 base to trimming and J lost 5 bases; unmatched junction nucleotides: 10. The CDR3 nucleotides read TGTGCCAGCAGTGAATTTGGTAGGACAGGAAGGTATGGCTACACCTTC. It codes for CASSEFGRTGRYGYTF.

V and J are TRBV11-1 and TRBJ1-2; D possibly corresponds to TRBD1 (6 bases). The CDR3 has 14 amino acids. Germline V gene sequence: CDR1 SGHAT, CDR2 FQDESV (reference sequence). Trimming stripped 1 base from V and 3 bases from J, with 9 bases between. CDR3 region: CASSLGQAHYGYTF. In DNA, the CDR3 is TGTGCCAGCAGCTTAGGACAGGCACACTATGGCTACACCTTC.

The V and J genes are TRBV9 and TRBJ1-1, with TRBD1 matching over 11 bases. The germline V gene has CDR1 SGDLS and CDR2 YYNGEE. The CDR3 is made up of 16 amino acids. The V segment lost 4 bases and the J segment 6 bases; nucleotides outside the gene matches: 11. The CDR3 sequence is CASSRWGQGEAAEAFF. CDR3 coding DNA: TGTGCCAGCAGCCGCTGGGGACAGGGGGAAGCAGCTGAAGCTTTCTTT.

CDR3 sequence (DNA): TGTGCCAGCAGGGAAAAGGGACAGAGTTACTATGGCTACACCTTC. Amino acid sequence: CASREKGQSYYGYTF. The chain recombines TRBV2 with TRBJ1-2, with 7 bases identical to TRBD1. The CDR3 sequence is 15 residues long. CDR1 and CDR2 (germline): SNHLY, FYNNEI. V lost 6 bases and J lost 3; bases outside the gene matches: 10.

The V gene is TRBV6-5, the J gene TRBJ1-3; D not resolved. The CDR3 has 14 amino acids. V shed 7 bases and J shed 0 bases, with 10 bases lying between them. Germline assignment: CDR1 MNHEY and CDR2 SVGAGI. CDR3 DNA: TGTGCCAGCACTGATTCTTCCTCTGGAAACACCATATATTTT. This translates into CASTDSSSGNTIYF.

This CDR3 reads CSSSESVDTEAFF. The DNA for the CDR3 is TGCAGCTCTTCTGAGTCCGTCGACACTGAAGCTTTCTTT. This chain joins TRBV29-1 and TRBJ1-1; D is unresolved. The CDR3 is 13 amino acids. Trimming shortened V by 8 bases and J by 3 bases, and 16 bases separated the two germline ends. Germline V gene lookup returns CDR1 SQVTM and CDR2 ANQGSEA.

In nucleotides, the CDR3 is TGTGCCAGCAGAGAGAGGACACCCGAACGTAATTCACCCCTCCACTTT. The encoded protein is CASRERTPERNSPLHF. The rearrangement links TRBV2 to TRBJ1-6, with a tentative D call TRBD1 (5 bases). CDR1 and CDR2 (germline): SNHLY, FYNNEI. The CDR3 totals 16 residues. Trimming left V 6 bases short and J 6 bases short, with 18 bases between.

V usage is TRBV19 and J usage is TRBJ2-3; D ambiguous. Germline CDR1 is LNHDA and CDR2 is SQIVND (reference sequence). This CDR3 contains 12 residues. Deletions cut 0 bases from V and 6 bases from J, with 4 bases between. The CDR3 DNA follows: TGTGCCAGTAGTATAGAGTCGGATACGCAGTATTTT. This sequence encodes CASSIESDTQYF. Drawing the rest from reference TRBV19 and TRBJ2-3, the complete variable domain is DGGITQSPKYLFRKEGQNVTLSCEQNLNHDAMYWYRQDPGQGLRLIYYSQIVNDFQKGDIAEGYSVSREKKESFPLTVTSAQKNPTAFYLCASSIESDTQYFGPGTRLTVL.

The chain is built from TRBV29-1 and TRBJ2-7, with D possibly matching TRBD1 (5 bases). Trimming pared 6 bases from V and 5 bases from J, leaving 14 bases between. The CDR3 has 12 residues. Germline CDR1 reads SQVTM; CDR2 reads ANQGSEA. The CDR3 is CSVVRGGDEQYF. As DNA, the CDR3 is TGCAGCGTAGTTAGGGGTGGGGACGAGCAGTACTTC.